The clone carrying this T cell receptor (beta chain) came up many times. Antigen specificity is unknown. The sample originates from a study of T-cell memory formation after mild COVID-19. The overall study: In these data, TCR clusters were largely donor specific.

TCRdb ran MiXCR on the 5' RACE reads and lists one entry per CDR3 protein. The repertoire holds around 200,000 distinct CDR3 sequences, over 20% seen once, with 23% in the top ten. The V and J ends lost 4 bases and 4 bases, in that order; junction bases with no gene match: 6. Germline V gene data show CDR1 as SGHRS and CDR2 as YFSETQ. This CDR3 is 16 amino acids long. Study-level points and caveats: Most CD4+ clones that shrank were in CM and EM, while CD8+ ones turned up in EMRA.

Sample: PBMCs or a T cell subset sorted from them (not recorded which). V gene TRBV5-1 combines with J gene TRBJ2-2; TRBD2 matches at 11 bases. This sequence was found in an adult woman who had mild COVID-19 (a few samples of this study predate the infection). Cell type and time point are not known. The CDR3 nucleotides are TGCGCCAGCAGCCCATCGACTAGCGGGACCACCGGGGAGCTGTTTTTT. This sequence encodes CASSPSTSGTTGELFF. Full variable domain (outside the CDR3, taken from reference TRBV5-1 and TRBJ2-2): KAGVTQTPRYLIKTRGQQVTLSCSPISGHRSVSWYQQTPGQGLQFLFEYFSETQRNKGNFPGRFSGRQFSNSRSEMNVSTLELGDSALYLCASSPSTSGTTGELFFGEGSRLTVL.